The rows below give T cell receptor beta chains drawn from one sample of a study of blood T cell repertoires in COVID-19. TCRdb's copy holds only in-frame clones and misses some; the assay was immunoSEQ multiplex PCR. The sample lists 310,000 or so clones, 89% occurring once. The sequenced sample was peripheral blood. The receptors come from a man aged 18 to 29 who had recovered from COVID-19. CDR3s include the opening cysteine and the closing phenylalanine or tryptophan. Each record gives: clone size, CDR3 length, J gene, V gene, D gene, CDR3 DNA, CDR3 protein. D genes are given only for firm matches. For some rows the clone size is stated as once, few or many, or as a class when expanded; others skip it.

clone size: once
CDR3 length: 13
J gene: TRBJ1-1
V gene: TRBV29-1
D gene: -
CDR3 DNA: TGCAGCGTTGTGGCCGGACAGAGCACTGAAGCTTTCTTT
CDR3 protein: CSVVAGQSTEAFF

clone size: -
CDR3 length: 16
J gene: TRBJ2-5
V gene: TRBV2
D gene: TRBD1
CDR3 DNA: TGTGCCAGCAGTGAAAGTGGACAGGGGGTCCAAGAGACCCAGTACTTC
CDR3 protein: CASSESGQGVQETQYF

clone size: -
CDR3 length: 15
J gene: TRBJ2-5
V gene: TRBV25-1
D gene: -
CDR3 DNA: TGTGCCAGCAGTGAATCAATAGCTAACCAAGAGACCCAGTACTTC
CDR3 protein: CASSESIANQETQYF

clone size: -
CDR3 length: 12
J gene: TRBJ1-1
V gene: TRBV18
D gene: -
CDR3 DNA: TGTGCCAGCTCCCTTACAGATTATGGAGCTTTCTTT
CDR3 protein: CASSLTDYGAFF

clone size: -
CDR3 length: 11
J gene: TRBJ1-1
V gene: TRBV3-1/TRBV3-2
D gene: -
CDR3 DNA: TGTGCCAGCAGCCAAACACGAGGAGCTTTCTTT
CDR3 protein: CASSQTRGAFF

clone size: few
CDR3 length: 14
J gene: TRBJ2-5
V gene: TRBV5-1
D gene: TRBD2
CDR3 DNA: TGCGCCAGCTCTGCTAGCGGGAGTGGAGAGACCCAGTACTTC
CDR3 protein: CASSASGSGETQYF

clone size: -
CDR3 length: 18
J gene: TRBJ1-4
V gene: TRBV3-1/TRBV3-2
D gene: TRBD1
CDR3 DNA: TGTGCCAGCAGCCAAGTCGGACAGGTTTCCCCCGTAAGGGAAAAACTGTTTTTT
CDR3 protein: CASSQVGQVSPVREKLFF

clone size: few
CDR3 length: 16
J gene: TRBJ2-1
V gene: TRBV19
D gene: TRBD2
CDR3 DNA: TGTGCCAGTAAGCGACTGAAGACTAGCGGCTACAATGAGCAGTTCTTC
CDR3 protein: CASKRLKTSGYNEQFF

clone size: -
CDR3 length: 19
J gene: TRBJ2-7
V gene: TRBV27
D gene: TRBD2
CDR3 DNA: TGTGCCAGCAGTTTACGAGGGTCCCCGGGAAGCGGGGATTCCTACGAGCAGTACTTC
CDR3 protein: CASSLRGSPGSGDSYEQYF

clone size: -
CDR3 length: 14
J gene: TRBJ2-1
V gene: TRBV6-5
D gene: TRBD2
CDR3 DNA: TGTGCCAGCAGGATAGCGGGAGGGCCGAATGAGCAGTTCTTC
CDR3 protein: CASRIAGGPNEQFF

clone size: -
CDR3 length: 14
J gene: TRBJ2-1
V gene: TRBV6-5
D gene: TRBD1
CDR3 DNA: TGTGCCAGCAGCCCGGACAGGGGGCGGGATGAGCAGTTCTTC
CDR3 protein: CASSPDRGRDEQFF

clone size: -
CDR3 length: 15
J gene: TRBJ2-5
V gene: TRBV3-1/TRBV3-2
D gene: TRBD2
CDR3 DNA: TGTGCCAGCAGACCGGGACTAGCGGGAGAGGAGACCCAGTACTTC
CDR3 protein: CASRPGLAGEETQYF

clone size: -
CDR3 length: 16
J gene: TRBJ2-5
V gene: TRBV9
D gene: -
CDR3 DNA: TGTGCCAGCAGCGAATCCCAAGGACAAGGCCAAGAGACCCAGTACTTC
CDR3 protein: CASSESQGQGQETQYF

clone size: -
CDR3 length: 13
J gene: TRBJ1-1
V gene: TRBV2
D gene: -
CDR3 DNA: TGTGCCAGCCTGACAGTCTTGAACACTGAAGCTTTCTTT
CDR3 protein: CASLTVLNTEAFF

clone size: -
CDR3 length: 15
J gene: TRBJ2-7
V gene: TRBV11-2
D gene: TRBD2
CDR3 DNA: TGTGCCAGCAGCTTATTCCTAGCGGGAGCGGAAGAGCAGTACTTC
CDR3 protein: CASSLFLAGAEEQYF

clone size: -
CDR3 length: 16
J gene: TRBJ1-4
V gene: TRBV18
D gene: TRBD1
CDR3 DNA: TGTGCCAGCTCACCAAGGGACAGTTCGAGCAATGAAAAACTGTTTTTT
CDR3 protein: CASSPRDSSSNEKLFF

clone size: -
CDR3 length: 15
J gene: TRBJ2-3
V gene: TRBV5-1
D gene: -
CDR3 DNA: TGCGCCAGCAGCTTGGCCGGGCAGGGGCCCGATACGCAGTATTTT
CDR3 protein: CASSLAGQGPDTQYF

clone size: -
CDR3 length: 17
J gene: TRBJ1-2
V gene: TRBV29-1
D gene: -
CDR3 DNA: TGCAGCGTTGAAGAAGCACAGGGACGCCCTATTCTAGATGGCTACACCTTC
CDR3 protein: CSVEEAQGRPILDGYTF

clone size: -
CDR3 length: 16
J gene: TRBJ1-1
V gene: TRBV27
D gene: -
CDR3 DNA: TGTGCCAGCAGTTCCCTGGGGAGGGCGACGAAACATGAAGCTTTCTTT
CDR3 protein: CASSSLGRATKHEAFF

clone size: -
CDR3 length: 13
J gene: TRBJ1-1
V gene: TRBV12-3/TRBV12-4
D gene: -
CDR3 DNA: TGTGCCAGCAGTTTAAATGCGGCAGAACAAGCTTTCTTT
CDR3 protein: CASSLNAAEQAFF

clone size: -
CDR3 length: 15
J gene: TRBJ1-5
V gene: TRBV2
D gene: TRBD1
CDR3 DNA: TGTGCCAGCAGCGAGCGACAGGGGGGCAATCAGCCCCAGCATTTT
CDR3 protein: CASSERQGGNQPQHF

clone size: once
CDR3 length: 15
J gene: TRBJ1-5
V gene: TRBV27
D gene: -
CDR3 DNA: TGTGCCAGCAGTTTACGGGCAGGGCACAATCAGCCCCAGCATTTT
CDR3 protein: CASSLRAGHNQPQHF